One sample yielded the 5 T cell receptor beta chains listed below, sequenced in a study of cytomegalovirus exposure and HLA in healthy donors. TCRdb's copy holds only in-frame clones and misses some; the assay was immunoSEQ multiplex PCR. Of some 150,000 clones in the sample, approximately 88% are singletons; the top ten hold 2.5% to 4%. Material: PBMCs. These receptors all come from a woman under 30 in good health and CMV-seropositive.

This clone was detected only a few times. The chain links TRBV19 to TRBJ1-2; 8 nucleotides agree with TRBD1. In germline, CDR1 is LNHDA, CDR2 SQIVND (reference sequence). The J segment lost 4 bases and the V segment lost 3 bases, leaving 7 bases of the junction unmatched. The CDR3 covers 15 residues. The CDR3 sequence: CASSIGQGASYGYTF. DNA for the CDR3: TGTGCCAGTAGTATTGGGCAGGGGGCCTCCTATGGCTACACCTTC. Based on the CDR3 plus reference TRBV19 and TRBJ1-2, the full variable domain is DGGITQSPKYLFRKEGQNVTLSCEQNLNHDAMYWYRQDPGQGLRLIYYSQIVNDFQKGDIAEGYSVSREKKESFPLTVTSAQKNPTAFYLCASSIGQGASYGYTFGSGTRLTVV.

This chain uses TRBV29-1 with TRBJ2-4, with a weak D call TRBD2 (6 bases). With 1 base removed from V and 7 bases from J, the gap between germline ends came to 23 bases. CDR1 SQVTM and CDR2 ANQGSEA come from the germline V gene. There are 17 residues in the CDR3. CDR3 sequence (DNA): TGCAGCGTTGAAGTAACCCCACCGGGCCGGAGGGACAACATTCAGTACTTC. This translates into CSVEVTPPGRRDNIQYF.

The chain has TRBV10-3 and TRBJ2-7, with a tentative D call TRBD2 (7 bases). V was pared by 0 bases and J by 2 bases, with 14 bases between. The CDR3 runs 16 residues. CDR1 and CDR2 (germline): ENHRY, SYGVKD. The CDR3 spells CAISESGGGGTYEQYF. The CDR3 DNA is TGTGCCATCAGTGAGTCGGGGGGAGGGGGAACCTACGAGCAGTACTTC.

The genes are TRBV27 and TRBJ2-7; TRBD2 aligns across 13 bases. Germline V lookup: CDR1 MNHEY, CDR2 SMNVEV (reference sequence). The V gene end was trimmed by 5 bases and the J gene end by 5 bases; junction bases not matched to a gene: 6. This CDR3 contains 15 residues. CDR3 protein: CASSPPGLAGDEQYF. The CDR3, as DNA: TGTGCCAGCAGTCCACCCGGACTAGCGGGAGACGAGCAGTACTTC.

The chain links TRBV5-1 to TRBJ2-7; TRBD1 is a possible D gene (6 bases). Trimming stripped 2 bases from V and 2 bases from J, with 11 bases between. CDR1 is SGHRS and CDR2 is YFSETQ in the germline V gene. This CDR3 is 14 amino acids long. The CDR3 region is CASSFSQGPYEQYF. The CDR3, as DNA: TGCGCCAGCAGCTTTTCACAGGGCCCCTACGAGCAGTACTTC. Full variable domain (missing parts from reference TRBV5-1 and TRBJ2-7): KAGVTQTPRYLIKTRGQQVTLSCSPISGHRSVSWYQQTPGQGLQFLFEYFSETQRNKGNFPGRFSGRQFSNSRSEMNVSTLELGDSALYLCASSFSQGPYEQYFGPGTRLTVT.